This TCR beta chain was captured in a study of cytomegalovirus exposure and HLA in healthy donors. The PCR used 60 Vbeta and 13 Jbeta primers. Original analysis: Later reanalysis found tens of millions of unique TCR beta chains, 10 million to 14 million of them shared. Produced via immunoSEQ multiplex PCR; TCRdb's table is partial and in-frame only. V, J and clone size are those of that table, while D and trimming were read from the DNA. The table shows under 200,000 clones, with roughly 87% occurring only once. This CDR3 region has 15 residues. With 0 bases removed from V and 4 bases from J, the gap between germline ends came to 12 bases. The germline V gene encodes CDR1 MDHEN and CDR2 SYDVKM.

This clonotype was sampled from a woman in her fifties or sixties in good health and CMV-seronegative. This chain uses TRBV28 with TRBJ2-5, with D maybe TRBD1 (6 bases). The material sequenced was PBMCs. Here the CDR3 reads CASSLWAGERETQYF. CDR3 DNA: TGTGCCAGCAGTTTATGGGCAGGGGAACGAGAGACCCAGTACTTC.